This TCR beta chain was recovered during a study of radiotherapy plus CTLA-4 blockade in lung cancer (dated by TCRdb to between 2017 and 2018). Regarding the study in general: Objective responses were observed in 18% of enrolled patients, and disease control was achieved in 25% to 40%.

What the study reported, not specific to this receptor: Early dynamic changes in blood T cell clones, together with increased serum interferon-beta after radiation, were reported as the strongest predictors of response. After treatment with radiotherapy and ipilimumab, TCR clones that originated in tumors expanded in peripheral blood.

On this clone itself: The target of this receptor is not known. Base-call qualities are not available, and no considerably larger clone is one nucleotide away.

In this study, focal radiation therapy paired with CTLA-4 blockade (ipilimumab) was tested in patients who had chemo-refractory metastatic non-small-cell lung cancer. The library was prepared using the immunoSEQ multiplex PCR assay. TCRdb mirrors the immuneACCESS table, restricted to in-frame sequences. Some clones are absent from its copies; in checked studies, under half trace to an unresolved V gene, and the reason for the others is unknown. Present in this sample are approximately 72,000 clones, 78% of which were seen just once. Clones ranked in the top ten supply 7.1% of the sample. The germline V gene sets CDR1 to MNHNS and CDR2 to SASEGT. Cut back by 1 base and 11 bases, the V and J ends lie 20 bases apart. From its cysteine to its phenylalanine, the CDR3 spans 15 amino acids. Only the CDR3 region is kept as DNA, spanning 45 bases read in frame from base 1.

Sequencing used peripheral blood, obtained from a patient treated with radiotherapy plus ipilimumab. The sequence was obtained from a human donor with non-small cell lung cancer who had a complete response to radiotherapy plus ipilimumab. In this chain, TRBV6-1 is recombined with TRBJ1-1; the D gene is perhaps TRBD1, on 5 matching bases. The nucleotides are TGTGCCAGCAGTGAAGGGGGTGGCCCAGGCAGGGAGGCTTTCTTT. Its product reads: CASSEGGGPGREAFF.